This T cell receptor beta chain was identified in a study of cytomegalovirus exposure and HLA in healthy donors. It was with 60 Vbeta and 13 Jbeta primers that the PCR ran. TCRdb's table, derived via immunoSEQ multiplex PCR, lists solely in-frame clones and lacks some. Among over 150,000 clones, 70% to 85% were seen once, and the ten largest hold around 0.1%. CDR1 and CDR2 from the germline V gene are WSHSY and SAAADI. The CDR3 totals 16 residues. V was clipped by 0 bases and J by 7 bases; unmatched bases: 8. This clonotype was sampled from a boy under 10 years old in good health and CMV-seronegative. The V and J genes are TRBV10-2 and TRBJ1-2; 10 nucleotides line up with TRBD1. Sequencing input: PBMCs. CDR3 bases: TGCGCCAGCAGTGAGTCTCGAACAGACAGGGGGCTTGGCTACACCTTC. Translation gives CASSESRTDRGLGYTF.